The 8 T cell receptor beta chains below were found in one sample sequenced in a study of T cells in Graves' hyperthyroidism and ophthalmopathy. Amplified TCR beta CDR3 regions came from RNA transcripts. When the TCR CDR3 underwent first-round RT-PCR, the HTBI primer set was used. One entry per CDR3 protein, called by TCRdb with MiXCR from the multiplex PCR reads. The profile covers hundreds of thousands of distinct CDR3 sequences, with 16% appearing a single time and around 19% taken by the ten largest. Sequences were obtained from blood. These receptors came from a woman in her late teens or twenties with Graves' hyperthyroidism.

This chain links TRBV19 with TRBJ1-5; the D gene is possibly TRBD1 (5 bases). V gave up 3 bases and J gave up 1 base, with 16 bases separating them. This CDR3 comprises 17 residues. Germline assignment: CDR1 LNHDA and CDR2 SQIVND (reference sequence). The CDR3 nucleotides are TGTGCCAGTAGTATGGGGAGGCAGGGTCTCAGCAATCAGCCCCAGCATTTT. It yields the protein CASSMGRQGLSNQPQHF. The full variable domain, in which reference TRBV19 and TRBJ1-5 provide the parts outside the CDR3, is DGGITQSPKYLFRKEGQNVTLSCEQNLNHDAMYWYRQDPGQGLRLIYYSQIVNDFQKGDIAEGYSVSREKKESFPLTVTSAQKNPTAFYLCASSMGRQGLSNQPQHFGDGTRLSIL.

In its sample, this clonotype was seen many times. The CDR3 protein is CASSYLWGHYNEQFF. In DNA form, the CDR3 reads TGTGCCAGCAGTTATTTGTGGGGGCACTACAATGAGCAGTTCTTC. This chain joins TRBV6-2 or TRBV6-3 and TRBJ2-1; D may be TRBD1 (6 bases). CDR1 MNHEY and CDR2 SVGEGT come from the germline V gene. This CDR3 is 15 amino acids long. Trimming shortened V by 3 bases and J by 3 bases, and 12 bases separated the two germline ends.

This clonotype was counted between two and nine times. This chain joins TRBV5-1 and TRBJ1-6; no reliable D call. Deletions cut 4 bases from V and 2 bases from J, with 7 bases between. Per the germline V gene, CDR1 is SGHRS and CDR2 is YFSETQ. The CDR3 consists of 14 residues. CDR3 coding DNA: TGCGCCAGCAGCCCGGGGACCTATAATTCACCCCTCCACTTT. This encodes CASSPGTYNSPLHF. Full variable domain (remainder filled in from reference TRBV5-1 and TRBJ1-6): KAGVTQTPRYLIKTRGQQVTLSCSPISGHRSVSWYQQTPGQGLQFLFEYFSETQRNKGNFPGRFSGRQFSNSRSEMNVSTLELGDSALYLCASSPGTYNSPLHFGNGTRLTVT.

This clonotype turned up a few times. This chain connects TRBV10-2 to TRBJ1-2, with 8 nucleotides matching TRBD1. The CDR3 runs 15 residues. J gave up 5 bases and V 3 bases, and 8 bases lay outside the gene matches. Germline assignment: CDR1 WSHSY and CDR2 SAAADI. CDR3 region: CASSEVRTGTYGYTF. CDR3 sequence (DNA): TGCGCCAGCAGTGAAGTCCGGACAGGGACTTATGGCTACACCTTC.

In its sample, this clonotype was seen many times. The CDR3 sequence: CASSDSGLQETQYF. CDR3 DNA: TGTGCCAGCAGTGATTCGGGACTGCAAGAGACCCAGTACTTC. This chain links TRBV2 with TRBJ2-5; a possible D gene is TRBD2 (6 bases). Germline V lookup: CDR1 SNHLY, CDR2 FYNNEI. The CDR3 totals 14 residues. V lost 3 bases to trimming and J lost 2 bases, with 10 bases between them.

This clonotype was counted ten times or more. The V and J genes are TRBV10-3 and TRBJ2-7, with a tentative D call TRBD2 (6 bases). Trimming cost V 4 bases and J 2 bases, with 24 bases left between them. CDR3 length equals 18 residues. CDR1 and CDR2 from the germline V gene are ENHRY and SYGVKD. CDR3 nucleotides: TGTGCCATCAGTGGTTTTTTTGCGGGTGGGAGGAACACCTACGAGCAGTACTTC. Encoded protein: CAISGFFAGGRNTYEQYF.

This chain connects TRBV12-5 to TRBJ1-1; D is unresolved. Germline CDR1 LGHNT, CDR2 FRNRAP. The V gene lost 1 base and the J gene lost 1 base, with 4 bases spanning the gap. CDR3 length: 13 residues. The chain's CDR3 is CASGLARNTEAFF. Written as DNA, the CDR3 is TGTGCTAGTGGTTTGGCCCGGAACACTGAAGCTTTCTTT. Combining the CDR3 with reference TRBV12-5 and TRBJ1-1 gives the whole variable domain DARVTQTPRHKVTEMGQEVTMRCQPILGHNTVFWYRQTMMQGLELLAYFRNRAPLDDSGMPKDRFSAEMPDATLATLKIQPSEPRDSAVYFCASGLARNTEAFFGQGTRLTVV.

There are a few counts of this clonotype. The rearrangement uses TRBV10-3 and TRBJ1-5, with a tentative D call TRBD1 (5 bases). The CDR3 has 16 residues. The germline V gene encodes CDR1 ENHRY and CDR2 SYGVKD. Between the trimmed V and J ends, which lost 0 bases and 1 base, there was a span of 10 bases. As DNA, the CDR3 is TGTGCCATCAGTGAGTCGGAGGGACTGAGCAATCAGCCCCAGCATTTT. Protein sequence: CAISESEGLSNQPQHF.